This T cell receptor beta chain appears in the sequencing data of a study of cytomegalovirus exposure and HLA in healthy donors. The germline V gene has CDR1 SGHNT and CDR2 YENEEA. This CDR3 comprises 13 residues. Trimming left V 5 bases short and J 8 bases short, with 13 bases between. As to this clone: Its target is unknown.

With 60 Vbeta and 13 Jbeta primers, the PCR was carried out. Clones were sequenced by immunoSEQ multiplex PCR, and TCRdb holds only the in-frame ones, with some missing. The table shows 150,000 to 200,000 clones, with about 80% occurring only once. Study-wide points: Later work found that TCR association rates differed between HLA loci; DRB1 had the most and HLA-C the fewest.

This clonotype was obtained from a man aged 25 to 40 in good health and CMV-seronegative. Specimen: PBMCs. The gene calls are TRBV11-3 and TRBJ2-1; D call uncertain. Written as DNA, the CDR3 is TGTGCCAGCAGCCTTCGGCGGTCGGATGAGCAGTTCTTC. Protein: CASSLRRSDEQFF.